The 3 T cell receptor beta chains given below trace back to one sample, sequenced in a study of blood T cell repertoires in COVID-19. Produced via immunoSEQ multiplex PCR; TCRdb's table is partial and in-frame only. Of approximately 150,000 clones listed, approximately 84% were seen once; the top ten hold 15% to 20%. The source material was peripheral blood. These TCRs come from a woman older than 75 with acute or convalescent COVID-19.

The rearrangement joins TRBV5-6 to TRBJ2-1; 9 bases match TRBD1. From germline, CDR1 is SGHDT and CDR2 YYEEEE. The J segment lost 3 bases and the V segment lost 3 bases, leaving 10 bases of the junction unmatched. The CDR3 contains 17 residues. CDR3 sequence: CASSSNPTGGYYNEQFF. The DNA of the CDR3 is TGTGCCAGCAGCTCGAACCCTACAGGGGGCTACTACAATGAGCAGTTCTTC.

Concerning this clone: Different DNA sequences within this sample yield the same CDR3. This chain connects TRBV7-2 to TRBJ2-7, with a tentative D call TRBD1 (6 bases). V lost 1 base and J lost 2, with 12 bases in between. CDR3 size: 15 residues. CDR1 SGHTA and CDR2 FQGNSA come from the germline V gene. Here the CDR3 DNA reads TGTGCCAGCAGCTTAGGGGCAGGGGTCCCCTACGAGCAGTACTTC. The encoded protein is CASSLGAGVPYEQYF.

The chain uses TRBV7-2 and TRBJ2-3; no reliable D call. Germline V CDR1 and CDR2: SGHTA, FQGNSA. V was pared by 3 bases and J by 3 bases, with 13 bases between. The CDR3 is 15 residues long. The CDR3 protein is CASSFSLQVTDTQYF. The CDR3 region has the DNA TGTGCCAGCAGCTTCAGCTTGCAGGTGACAGATACGCAGTATTTT.